This T cell receptor (beta chain) is drawn from a study of blood T cell repertoires in COVID-19. The data were produced by immunoSEQ multiplex PCR, yet TCRdb's version contains in-frame clones alone and is incomplete. The profile shows under 300,000 clones, around 80% of them singletons. Germline assignment: CDR1 MNHEY and CDR2 SMNVEV (reference sequence). V lost 1 base and J 0 bases, leaving 8 bases between the germline ends. There are 15 residues in the CDR3. The sample taken for sequencing was peripheral blood. This rearrangement joins TRBV27 to TRBJ2-3; tentative D call: TRBD1 (6 bases). The origin of this receptor is a man aged 35-49 years who had recovered from COVID-19. As DNA, the CDR3 is TGTGCCAGCAGTTTATATACAGGGAGCACAGATACGCAGTATTTT. Amino acid sequence: CASSLYTGSTDTQYF.